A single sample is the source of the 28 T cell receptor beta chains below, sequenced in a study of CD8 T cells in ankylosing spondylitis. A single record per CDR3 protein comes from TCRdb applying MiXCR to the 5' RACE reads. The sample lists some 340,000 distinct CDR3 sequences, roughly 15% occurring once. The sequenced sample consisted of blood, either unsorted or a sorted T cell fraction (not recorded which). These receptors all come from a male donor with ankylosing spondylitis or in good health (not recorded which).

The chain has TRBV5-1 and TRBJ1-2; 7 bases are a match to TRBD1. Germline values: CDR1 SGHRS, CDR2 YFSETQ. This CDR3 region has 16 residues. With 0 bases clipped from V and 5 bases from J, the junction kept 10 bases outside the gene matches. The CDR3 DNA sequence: TGCGCCAGCAGCTTGGACAACAGGGGAGTGGGGTATGGCTACACCTTC. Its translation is CASSLDNRGVGYGYTF.

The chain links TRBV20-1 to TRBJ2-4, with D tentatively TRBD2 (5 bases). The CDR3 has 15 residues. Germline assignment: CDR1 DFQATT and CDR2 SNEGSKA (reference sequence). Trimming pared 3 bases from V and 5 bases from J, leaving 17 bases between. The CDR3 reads CSARGPAFSENIQYF. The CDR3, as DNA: TGCAGTGCTAGGGGTCCGGCTTTTAGCGAAAACATTCAGTACTTC.

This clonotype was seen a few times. The CDR3 here is CASSLWTGPRGLAAYEQYF. The CDR3 bases are TGTGCCAGCAGCCTATGGACAGGCCCCCGGGGACTAGCGGCCTACGAGCAGTACTTC. The V gene is TRBV21-1, the J gene TRBJ2-7; the tabulated D call, TRBD2, remains unverified against the DNA. TRBV21-1 has pseudogene status. The CDR3 extends over 19 amino acids.

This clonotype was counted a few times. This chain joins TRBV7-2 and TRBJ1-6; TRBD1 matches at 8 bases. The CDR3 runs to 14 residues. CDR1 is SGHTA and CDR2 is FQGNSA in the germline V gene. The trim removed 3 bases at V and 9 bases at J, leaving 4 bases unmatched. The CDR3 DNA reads TGTGCCAGCAGCTTCGGACAGGGAAGTTCACCCCTCCACTTT. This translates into CASSFGQGSSPLHF.

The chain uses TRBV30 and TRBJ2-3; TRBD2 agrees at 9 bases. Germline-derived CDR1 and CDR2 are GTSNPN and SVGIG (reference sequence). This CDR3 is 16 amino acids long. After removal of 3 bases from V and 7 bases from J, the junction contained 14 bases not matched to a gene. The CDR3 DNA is TGTGCCTGGAGAAAGGGCGGGGGGGACTCCCCCAATACGCAGTATTTT. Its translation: CAWRKGGGDSPNTQYF.

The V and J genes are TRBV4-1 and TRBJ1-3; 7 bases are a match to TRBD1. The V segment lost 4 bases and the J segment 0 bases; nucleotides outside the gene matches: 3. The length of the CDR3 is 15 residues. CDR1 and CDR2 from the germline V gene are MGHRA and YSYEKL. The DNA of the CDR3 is TGCGCCAGCAGCCCGGGACAGATCTCTGGAAACACCATATATTTT. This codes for CASSPGQISGNTIYF.

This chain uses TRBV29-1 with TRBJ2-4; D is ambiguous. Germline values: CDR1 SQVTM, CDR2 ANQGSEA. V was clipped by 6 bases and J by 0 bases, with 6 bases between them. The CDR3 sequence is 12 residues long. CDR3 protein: CSVAQAKNIQYF. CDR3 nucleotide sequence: TGCAGCGTGGCTCAAGCCAAAAACATTCAGTACTTC.

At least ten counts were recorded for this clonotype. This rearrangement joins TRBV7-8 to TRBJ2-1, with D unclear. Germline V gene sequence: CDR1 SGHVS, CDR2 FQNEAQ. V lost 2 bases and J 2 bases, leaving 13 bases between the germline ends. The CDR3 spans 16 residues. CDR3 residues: CASSLSHSSPYNEQFF. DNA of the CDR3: TGTGCCAGCAGCTTATCGCACAGCTCCCCCTACAATGAGCAGTTCTTC.

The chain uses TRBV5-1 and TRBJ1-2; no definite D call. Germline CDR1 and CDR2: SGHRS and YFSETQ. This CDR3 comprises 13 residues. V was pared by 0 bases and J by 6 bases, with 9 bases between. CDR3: CASSLGEGDGYTF. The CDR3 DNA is TGCGCCAGCAGCTTGGGCGAGGGAGATGGCTACACCTTC. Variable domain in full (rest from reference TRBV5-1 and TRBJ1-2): KAGVTQTPRYLIKTRGQQVTLSCSPISGHRSVSWYQQTPGQGLQFLFEYFSETQRNKGNFPGRFSGRQFSNSRSEMNVSTLELGDSALYLCASSLGEGDGYTFGSGTRLTVV.

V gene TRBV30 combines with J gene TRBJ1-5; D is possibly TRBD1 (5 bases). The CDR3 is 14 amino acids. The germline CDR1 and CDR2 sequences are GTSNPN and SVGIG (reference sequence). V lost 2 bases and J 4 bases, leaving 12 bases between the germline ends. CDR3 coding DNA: TGTGCCTGGAGTCGACAGCCAGCTAATCAGCCCCAGCATTTT. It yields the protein CAWSRQPANQPQHF.

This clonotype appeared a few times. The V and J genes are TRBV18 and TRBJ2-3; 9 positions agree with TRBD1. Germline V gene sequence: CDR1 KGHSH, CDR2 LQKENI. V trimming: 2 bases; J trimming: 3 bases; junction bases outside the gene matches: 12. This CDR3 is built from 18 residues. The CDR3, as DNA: TGTGCCAGCTCACCAAAAATCGGACAGGGGAGGATGACAGATACGCAGTATTTT. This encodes CASSPKIGQGRMTDTQYF.

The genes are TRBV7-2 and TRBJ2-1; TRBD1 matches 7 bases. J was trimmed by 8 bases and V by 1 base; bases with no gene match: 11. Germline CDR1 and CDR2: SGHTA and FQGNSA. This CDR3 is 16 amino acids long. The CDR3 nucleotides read TGTGCCAGCAGCTTAGGTGGAACGGCAGGGGGTCATGAGCAGTTCTTC. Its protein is CASSLGGTAGGHEQFF.

CDR3 region: CASSEWGGGSTDTQYF. The CDR3 bases are TGTGCCAGCAGTGAATGGGGGGGCGGGAGCACAGATACGCAGTATTTT. The chain combines TRBV25-1 with TRBJ2-3; D might be TRBD2 (7 bases). Germline values: CDR1 MGHDK, CDR2 SYGVNS. This CDR3 region has 16 residues. With 1 base removed from V and 0 bases from J, the gap between germline ends came to 11 bases.

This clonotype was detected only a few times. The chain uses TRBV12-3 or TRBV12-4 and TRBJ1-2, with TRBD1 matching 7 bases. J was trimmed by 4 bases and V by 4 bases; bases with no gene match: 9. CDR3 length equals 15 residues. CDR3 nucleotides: TGTGCCAGCAGTTCTCTAGCGACAGGGATCTATGGCTACACCTTC. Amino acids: CASSSLATGIYGYTF.

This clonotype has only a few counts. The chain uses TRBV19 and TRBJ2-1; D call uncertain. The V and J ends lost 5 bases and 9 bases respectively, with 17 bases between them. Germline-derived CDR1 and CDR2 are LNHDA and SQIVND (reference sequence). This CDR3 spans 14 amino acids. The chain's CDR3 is CASSDQTGKVEQFF. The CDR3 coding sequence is TGTGCCAGTAGTGACCAAACCGGTAAGGTTGAGCAGTTCTTC.

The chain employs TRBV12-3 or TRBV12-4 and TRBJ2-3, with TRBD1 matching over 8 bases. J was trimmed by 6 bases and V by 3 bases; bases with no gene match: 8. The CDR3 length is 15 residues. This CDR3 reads CASSFRTGRVDTQYF. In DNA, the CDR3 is TGTGCCAGCAGTTTCCGGACAGGGCGGGTCGATACGCAGTATTTT.

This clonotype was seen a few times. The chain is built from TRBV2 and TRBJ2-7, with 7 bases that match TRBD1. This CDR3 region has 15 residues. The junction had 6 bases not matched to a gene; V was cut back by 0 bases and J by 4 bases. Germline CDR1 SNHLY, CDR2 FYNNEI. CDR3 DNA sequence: TGTGCCAGCAGTGAAGCGCCGGGACAGAAATACGAGCAGTACTTC. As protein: CASSEAPGQKYEQYF.

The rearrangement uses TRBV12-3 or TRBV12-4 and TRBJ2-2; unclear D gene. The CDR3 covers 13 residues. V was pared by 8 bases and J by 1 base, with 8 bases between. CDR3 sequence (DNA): TGTGCCAGCGGTCAGGAGAACACCGGGGAGCTGTTTTTT. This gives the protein CASGQENTGELFF.

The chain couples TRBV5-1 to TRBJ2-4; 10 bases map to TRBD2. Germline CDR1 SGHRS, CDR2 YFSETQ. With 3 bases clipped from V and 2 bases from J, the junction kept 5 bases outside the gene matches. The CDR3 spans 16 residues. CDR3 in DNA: TGCGCCAGCAGCTATAGCGGGGGGCCGTCCAAAAACATTCAGTACTTC. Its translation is CASSYSGGPSKNIQYF.

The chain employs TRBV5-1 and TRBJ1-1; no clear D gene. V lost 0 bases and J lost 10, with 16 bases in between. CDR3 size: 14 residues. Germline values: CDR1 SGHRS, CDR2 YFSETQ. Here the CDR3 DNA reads TGCGCCAGCAGCTTGGATCCCCTTTCACTGGGAGCTTTCTTT. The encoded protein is CASSLDPLSLGAFF. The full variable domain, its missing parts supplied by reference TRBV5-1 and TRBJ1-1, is KAGVTQTPRYLIKTRGQQVTLSCSPISGHRSVSWYQQTPGQGLQFLFEYFSETQRNKGNFPGRFSGRQFSNSRSEMNVSTLELGDSALYLCASSLDPLSLGAFFGQGTRLTVV.

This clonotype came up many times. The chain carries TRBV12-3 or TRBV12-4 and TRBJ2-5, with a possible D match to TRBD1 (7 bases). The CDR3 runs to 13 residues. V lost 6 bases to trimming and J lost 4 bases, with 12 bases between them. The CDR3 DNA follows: TGTGCCAGCAGGGGGGGACAGCGAGAGACCCAGTACTTC. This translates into CASRGGQRETQYF.

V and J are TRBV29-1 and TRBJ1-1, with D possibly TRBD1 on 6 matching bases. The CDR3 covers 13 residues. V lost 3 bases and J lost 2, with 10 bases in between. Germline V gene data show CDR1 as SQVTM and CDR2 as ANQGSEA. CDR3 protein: CSVEGHLNTEAFF. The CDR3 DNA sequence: TGCAGCGTTGAGGGACACCTAAACACTGAAGCTTTCTTT.

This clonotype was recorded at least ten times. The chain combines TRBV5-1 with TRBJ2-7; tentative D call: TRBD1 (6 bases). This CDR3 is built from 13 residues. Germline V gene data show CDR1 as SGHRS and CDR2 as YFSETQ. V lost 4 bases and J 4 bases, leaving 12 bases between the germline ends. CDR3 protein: CASSSSQGYEQYF. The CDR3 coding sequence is TGCGCCAGCAGCAGTTCACAGGGTTACGAGCAGTACTTC. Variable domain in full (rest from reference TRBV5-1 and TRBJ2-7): KAGVTQTPRYLIKTRGQQVTLSCSPISGHRSVSWYQQTPGQGLQFLFEYFSETQRNKGNFPGRFSGRQFSNSRSEMNVSTLELGDSALYLCASSSSQGYEQYFGPGTRLTVT.

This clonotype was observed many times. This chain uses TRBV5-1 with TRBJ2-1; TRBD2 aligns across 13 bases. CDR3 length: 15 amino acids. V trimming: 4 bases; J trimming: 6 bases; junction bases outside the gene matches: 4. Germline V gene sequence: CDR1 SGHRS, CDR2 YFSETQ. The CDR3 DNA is TGCGCCAGCAGCGTCCGACTAGCGGGAGGCAATGAGCAGTTCTTC. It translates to CASSVRLAGGNEQFF.

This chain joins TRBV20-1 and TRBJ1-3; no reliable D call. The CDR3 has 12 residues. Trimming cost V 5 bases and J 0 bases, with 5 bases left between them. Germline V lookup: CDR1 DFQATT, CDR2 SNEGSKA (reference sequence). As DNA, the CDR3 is TGCAGTGCTGAGGCCTCTGGAAACACCATATATTTT. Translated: CSAEASGNTIYF.

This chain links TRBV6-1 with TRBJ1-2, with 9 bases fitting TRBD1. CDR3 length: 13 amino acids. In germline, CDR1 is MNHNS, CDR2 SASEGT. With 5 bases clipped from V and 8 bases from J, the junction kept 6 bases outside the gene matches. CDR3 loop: CASSPGQGAGYTF. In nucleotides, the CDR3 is TGTGCCAGCAGTCCGGGACAGGGCGCGGGCTACACCTTC.

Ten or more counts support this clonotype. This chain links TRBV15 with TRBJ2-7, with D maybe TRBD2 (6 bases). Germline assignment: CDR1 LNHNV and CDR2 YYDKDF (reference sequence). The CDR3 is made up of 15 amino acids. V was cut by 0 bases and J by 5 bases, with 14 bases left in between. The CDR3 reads CATSRDPGSRNEQYF. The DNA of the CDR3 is TGTGCCACCAGCAGAGATCCCGGGAGCAGGAACGAGCAGTACTTC.

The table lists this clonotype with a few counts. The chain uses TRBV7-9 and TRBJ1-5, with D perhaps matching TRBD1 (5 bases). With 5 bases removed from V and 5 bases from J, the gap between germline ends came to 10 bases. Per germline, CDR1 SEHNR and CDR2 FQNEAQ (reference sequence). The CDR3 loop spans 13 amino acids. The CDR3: CASSQTTDQPQHF. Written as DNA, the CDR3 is TGTGCCAGCAGCCAGACGACAGATCAGCCCCAGCATTTT. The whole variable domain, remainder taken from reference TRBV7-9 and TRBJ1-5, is DTGVSQNPRHKITKRGQNVTFRCDPISEHNRLYWYRQTLGQGPEFLTYFQNEAQLEKSRLLSDRFSAERPKGSFSTLEIQRTEQGDSAMYLCASSQTTDQPQHFGDGTRLSIL.